This T cell receptor beta chain was recorded in a study of cytomegalovirus exposure and HLA in healthy donors. PCR was performed using 60 Vbeta and 13 Jbeta primers. Measured with immunoSEQ multiplex PCR; TCRdb has only the in-frame clones, and not every one. The table shows about 98,000 clones, with about 74% occurring only once. This clone was seen only a few times. In germline, CDR1 is SGHTA, CDR2 FQGNSA. CDR3 length equals 16 residues. V was cut by 1 base and J by 1 base, with 14 bases left in between. This clonotype was obtained from a male donor in good health and CMV-seronegative. The specimen was PBMCs. This chain connects TRBV7-2 to TRBJ2-7; D is perhaps TRBD2 (6 bases). CDR3 loop: CASSLDGAGPSYEQYF. The CDR3 DNA sequence: TGTGCCAGCAGCTTAGATGGGGCGGGGCCGTCCTACGAGCAGTACTTC.